What follows are 25 T cell receptor beta chains derived from one specimen sequenced in a study of shared clonotypes between healthy human individuals. Only CD45RO-negative cells positively selected for CCR7 counted as naive CD8 cells, so terminally differentiated effector memory CD45RA+ cells were excluded. Sequenced by immunoSEQ multiplex PCR; TCRdb stores in-frame clones only, minus some. This sample carries approximately 600,000 clones, 85% to 95% of them seen once, and the ten largest clones take over 0.1%. Source material: naive CD8+ T cells sorted from blood. Receptors originate from a woman aged 25 to 45 in good health.

This clone came up once. The rearrangement uses TRBV9 and TRBJ2-1; D gene ambiguous. V shed 4 bases and J shed 9 bases, with 20 bases lying between them. This CDR3 comprises 15 residues. Germline loops: CDR1 SGDLS, CDR2 YYNGEE. The CDR3 bases are TGTGCCAGCAGCCCCCACCCGTCGTTCAAGGTTGAGCAGTTCTTC. This sequence encodes CASSPHPSFKVEQFF.

This chain uses TRBV27 with TRBJ2-1; maybe TRBD1 (6 bases). V was cut by 3 bases and J by 6 bases, with 18 bases left in between. Germline CDR1 is MNHEY and CDR2 is SMNVEV (reference sequence). The CDR3 has 16 amino acids. The CDR3 reads CASSFSQGTHSNEQFF. The CDR3 coding sequence is TGTGCCAGCAGTTTTAGCCAGGGGACACATAGCAATGAGCAGTTCTTC.

J is TRBJ2-1 and V is TRBV7-9; a possible D gene is TRBD2 (5 bases). The germline CDR1 and CDR2 sequences are SEHNR and FQNEAQ (reference sequence). Trimming removed 4 bases from V and 6 bases from J, with 7 bases in between. The CDR3 sequence is 12 residues long. The CDR3, as DNA: TGTGCCAGCAGCTCGGGATTCAATGAGCAGTTCTTC. It encodes CASSSGFNEQFF.

This rearrangement joins TRBV27 to TRBJ1-3; no definite D call. Trimming stripped 5 bases from V and 4 bases from J, with 15 bases between. The germline V gene encodes CDR1 MNHEY and CDR2 SMNVEV (reference sequence). The length of the CDR3 is 15 residues. The CDR3 bases are TGTGCCAGCAGTCACCGGGCCCCGCCCGGAAACACCATATATTTT. Its translation is CASSHRAPPGNTIYF.

This chain connects TRBV25-1 to TRBJ2-1; TRBD2 agrees at 7 bases. The CDR3 consists of 16 residues. The V gene's germline CDR1 is MGHDK and CDR2 SYGVNS. Trimming took 2 bases from V and 6 from J; bases not matched to a gene: 10. In nucleotides, the CDR3 is TGTGCCAGCAGTGAAAGTGGAGAGGGGAGGGCCAATGAGCAGTTCTTC. Translation: CASSESGEGRANEQFF.

V gene TRBV6-1 combines with J gene TRBJ1-4; TRBD1 might be the D (6 bases). There are 15 residues in the CDR3. Germline loops: CDR1 MNHNS, CDR2 SASEGT. The V and J ends lost 6 bases and 4 bases respectively, with 15 bases between them. As DNA, the CDR3 is TGTGCCAGCAGGGATGGGACACTTTTTAATGAAAAACTGTTTTTT. Its translation: CASRDGTLFNEKLFF.

This chain links TRBV5-1 with TRBJ2-7; D is undetermined. Trimming pared 2 bases from V and 2 bases from J, leaving 14 bases between. The V gene's germline CDR1 is SGHRS and CDR2 YFSETQ. CDR3 length: 15 residues. The DNA for the CDR3 is TGCGCCAGCAGCTTAAGTTCAACTTATCCCTACGAGCAGTACTTC. Residues: CASSLSSTYPYEQYF.

The gene calls are TRBV2 and TRBJ1-2; D unresolved. Trimming removed 5 bases from V and 6 bases from J, with 16 bases in between. Germline lookup yields CDR1 SNHLY and CDR2 FYNNEI. This CDR3 comprises 14 residues. The CDR3, as DNA: TGTGCCAGCAGTCGGGCGCGGCTGGGTAATGGCTACACCTTC. Translating it yields CASSRARLGNGYTF.

The CDR3 coding sequence is TGTGCCATCAGTGAACAACAGGGGGCTCGGGAGCAGTACTTC. This sequence encodes CAISEQQGAREQYF. The chain has TRBV10-3 and TRBJ2-7; TRBD1 agrees at 9 bases. Germline V gene data show CDR1 as ENHRY and CDR2 as SYGVKD. The CDR3 loop spans 14 amino acids. Losses at the gene ends were 3 bases for V and 7 bases for J; bases not matched to a gene: 7.

The chain links TRBV11-2 to TRBJ2-5; D call uncertain. Trimming stripped 1 base from V and 1 base from J, with 10 bases between. The CDR3 has 15 residues. Per germline, CDR1 SGHAT and CDR2 FQNNGV. CDR3 loop: CASSLGPQFQETQYF. In nucleotides, the CDR3 is TGTGCCAGCAGCTTAGGCCCACAGTTCCAAGAGACCCAGTACTTC.

The rearrangement links TRBV7-6 to TRBJ2-1; the D gene could be TRBD1 or TRBD2 (5 bases each). The V end was cut by 4 bases, the J end by 8 bases, with 9 bases between. The germline V gene has CDR1 SGHVS and CDR2 FNYEAQ. This CDR3 spans 12 amino acids. For the CDR3, the DNA is TGTGCCAGCAGCTCGGGACGGTATGAGCAGTTCTTC. It yields the protein CASSSGRYEQFF.

This clone was seen a few times. The genes are TRBV27 and TRBJ1-5; TRBD1 might be the D (6 bases). There are 15 residues in the CDR3. Trimming took 6 bases from V and 4 from J, leaving 16 bases between them. Germline V gives CDR1 MNHEY, CDR2 SMNVEV (reference sequence). The CDR3 reads CASSDYAGDNQPQHF. DNA of the CDR3: TGTGCCAGCAGCGACTACGCAGGGGATAATCAGCCCCAGCATTTT.

The chain carries TRBV28 and TRBJ1-3, with TRBD1 identical over 8 bases. This CDR3 comprises 14 residues. V was pared by 5 bases and J by 2 bases, with 2 bases of the junction left unmatched. Germline loops: CDR1 MDHEN, CDR2 SYDVKM. As DNA, the CDR3 is TGTGCCAGCAGTCAGACAGGGGCTGGAAACACCATATATTTT. Amino acid sequence: CASSQTGAGNTIYF.

V is TRBV5-1 and J is TRBJ1-4, with 8 bases fitting TRBD1. The CDR3 covers 18 residues. V lost 4 bases, J lost 0 bases, and 11 bases stayed unmatched. Germline assignment: CDR1 SGHRS and CDR2 YFSETQ. CDR3 residues: CASSQTRETGATNEKLFF. Written as DNA, the CDR3 is TGCGCCAGCAGCCAAACACGAGAGACAGGGGCAACTAATGAAAAACTGTTTTTT.

This chain links TRBV5-1 with TRBJ2-3, with 10 bases fitting TRBD2. Germline values: CDR1 SGHRS, CDR2 YFSETQ. This CDR3 is 18 amino acids long. The trim removed 3 bases at V and 0 bases at J, leaving 10 bases unmatched. The chain's CDR3 is CASSSSPGTSVSTDTQYF. The DNA for the CDR3 is TGCGCCAGCAGCTCTAGTCCCGGGACTAGCGTTAGCACAGATACGCAGTATTTT.

The chain is built from TRBV28 and TRBJ2-7; D might be TRBD1 (7 bases). The V end was cut by 4 bases, the J end by 4 bases, with 17 bases between. Germline assignment: CDR1 MDHEN and CDR2 SYDVKM. The length of the CDR3 is 15 residues. The CDR3 loop is CASSYPEEGAYEQYF. CDR3 coding DNA: TGTGCCAGCAGTTATCCGGAGGAGGGGGCTTACGAGCAGTACTTC. Drawing the rest from reference TRBV28 and TRBJ2-7, the complete variable domain is DVKVTQSSRYLVKRTGEKVFLECVQDMDHENMFWYRQDPGLGLRLIYFSYDVKMKEKGDIPEGYSVSREKKERFSLILESASTNQTSMYLCASSYPEEGAYEQYFGPGTRLTVT.

This chain uses TRBV15 with TRBJ2-7; 8 bases line up with TRBD2. Germline V gene data show CDR1 as LNHNV and CDR2 as YYDKDF (reference sequence). The J segment lost 4 bases and the V segment lost 5 bases, leaving 7 bases of the junction unmatched. The CDR3 loop spans 14 amino acids. For the CDR3, the DNA is TGTGCCACCAGCCGGACTAGCCCTGCGTACGAGCAGTACTTC. Encoded protein: CATSRTSPAYEQYF.

This sequence joins TRBV6-5 and TRBJ2-3; D possibly uses TRBD1 or TRBD2 (5 bases each). This CDR3 comprises 14 residues. The germline gives CDR1 MNHEY, CDR2 SVGAGI. With 8 bases removed from V and 2 bases from J, the gap between germline ends came to 14 bases. CDR3 nucleotide sequence: TGTGCCAGCTCAGAGGGGTCCTTCACAGATACGCAGTATTTT. Encoded protein: CASSEGSFTDTQYF.

The chain employs TRBV5-1 and TRBJ2-1; D ambiguous. The CDR3 consists of 17 residues. Between the trimmed V and J ends, which lost 2 bases and 8 bases, there was a span of 23 bases. The germline CDR1 and CDR2 sequences are SGHRS and YFSETQ. CDR3 coding DNA: TGCGCCAGCAGCTTTTCCTTATCTCGCGTGGGCGTTGATGAGCAGTTCTTC. Its protein product is CASSFSLSRVGVDEQFF.

This clone has a single count. J is TRBJ2-7 and V is TRBV7-2, with 12 bases aligning to TRBD2. V lost 2 bases, J lost 2 bases, and 1 base stayed unmatched. This CDR3 is 15 amino acids long. Germline CDR1 reads SGHTA; CDR2 reads FQGNSA. CDR3 bases: TGTGCCAGCAGCTTATGGACTAGCGGGGCCTACGAGCAGTACTTC. Its translation: CASSLWTSGAYEQYF.

The chain uses TRBV5-1 and TRBJ2-5; 7 nucleotides match TRBD2. After removal of 0 bases from V and 5 bases from J, the junction contained 7 bases not matched to a gene. The CDR3 is 15 residues long. Germline loops: CDR1 SGHRS, CDR2 YFSETQ. CDR3 amino acids: CASSLVGGSRETQYF. CDR3 coding DNA: TGCGCCAGCAGCTTGGTCGGGGGGAGTAGGGAGACCCAGTACTTC.

This rearrangement joins TRBV6-5 to TRBJ2-5; D is undetermined. Germline-derived CDR1 and CDR2 are MNHEY and SVGAGI. The CDR3 spans 14 residues. V was trimmed by 0 bases and J by 5 bases, leaving 10 bases between them. The CDR3 here is CASSYSNFGETQYF. CDR3 nucleotides: TGTGCCAGCAGTTACTCGAATTTTGGGGAGACCCAGTACTTC.

The V gene is TRBV30, the J gene TRBJ1-3; D gene unclear. This CDR3 comprises 13 residues. Per germline, CDR1 GTSNPN and CDR2 SVGIG (reference sequence). The V and J ends lost 4 bases and 0 bases respectively, with 7 bases between them. CDR3 DNA sequence: TGTGCCTGGATCGTTAGCTCTGGAAACACCATATATTTT. Protein sequence: CAWIVSSGNTIYF.

This clone has just one count. This sample includes further DNA sequences coding for the same CDR3. The chain links TRBV5-1 to TRBJ2-7; a weak D match, TRBD1 (5 bases). The germline V and J ends were trimmed by 0 bases and 2 bases, with 6 bases remaining between them. From germline, CDR1 is SGHRS and CDR2 YFSETQ. The CDR3 loop spans 13 amino acids. The CDR3 DNA reads TGCGCCAGCAGCTTGGACAGGACCTACGAGCAGTACTTC. Amino acids: CASSLDRTYEQYF.

This clone was seen only once. This chain connects TRBV6-5 to TRBJ2-1, with unresolved D. This CDR3 region has 11 residues. Germline V gene sequence: CDR1 MNHEY, CDR2 SVGAGI. With 2 bases removed from V and 10 bases from J, the gap between germline ends came to 6 bases. The CDR3: CASSYRREQFF. The CDR3 DNA is TGTGCCAGCAGTTACAGGCGGGAGCAGTTCTTC.